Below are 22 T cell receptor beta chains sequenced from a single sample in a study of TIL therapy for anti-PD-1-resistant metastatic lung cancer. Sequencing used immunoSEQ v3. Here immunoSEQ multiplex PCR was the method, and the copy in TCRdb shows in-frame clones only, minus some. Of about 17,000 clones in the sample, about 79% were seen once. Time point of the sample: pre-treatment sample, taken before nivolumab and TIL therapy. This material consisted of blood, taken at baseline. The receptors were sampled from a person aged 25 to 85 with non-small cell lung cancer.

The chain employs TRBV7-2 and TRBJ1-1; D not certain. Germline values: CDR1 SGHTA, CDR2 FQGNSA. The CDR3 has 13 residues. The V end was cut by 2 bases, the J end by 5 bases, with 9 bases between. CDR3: CASSLTLGTEAFF. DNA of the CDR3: TGTGCCAGCAGCTTAACCCTGGGGACTGAAGCTTTCTTT.

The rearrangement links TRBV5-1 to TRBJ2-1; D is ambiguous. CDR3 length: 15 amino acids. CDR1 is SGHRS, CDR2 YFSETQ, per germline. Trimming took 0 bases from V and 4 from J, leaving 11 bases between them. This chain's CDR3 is CASSLEALAYNEQFF. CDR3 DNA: TGCGCCAGCAGCTTGGAAGCCCTGGCTTACAATGAGCAGTTCTTC.

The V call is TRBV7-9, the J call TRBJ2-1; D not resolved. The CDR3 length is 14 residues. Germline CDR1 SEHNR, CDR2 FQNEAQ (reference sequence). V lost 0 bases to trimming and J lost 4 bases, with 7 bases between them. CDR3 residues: CASSLAADYNEQFF. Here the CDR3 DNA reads TGTGCCAGCAGCTTAGCGGCGGATTACAATGAGCAGTTCTTC. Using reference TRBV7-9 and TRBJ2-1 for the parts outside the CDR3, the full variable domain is DTGVSQNPRHKITKRGQNVTFRCDPISEHNRLYWYRQTLGQGPEFLTYFQNEAQLEKSRLLSDRFSAERPKGSFSTLEIQRTEQGDSAMYLCASSLAADYNEQFFGPGTRLTVL.

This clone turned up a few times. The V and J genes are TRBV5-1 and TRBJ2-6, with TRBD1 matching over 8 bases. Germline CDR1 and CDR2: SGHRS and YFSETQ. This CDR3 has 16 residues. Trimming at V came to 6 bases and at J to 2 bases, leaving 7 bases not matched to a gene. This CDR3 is CASTWTGPAGANVLTF. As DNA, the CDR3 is TGCGCCAGCACCTGGACAGGGCCGGCTGGGGCCAACGTCCTGACTTTC.

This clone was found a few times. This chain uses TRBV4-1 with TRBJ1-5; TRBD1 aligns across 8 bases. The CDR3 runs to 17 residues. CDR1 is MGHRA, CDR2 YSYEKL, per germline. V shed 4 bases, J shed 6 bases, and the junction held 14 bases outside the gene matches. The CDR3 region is CASSRGETRGRGQPQHF. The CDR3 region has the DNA TGCGCCAGCAGCCGAGGGGAAACCAGGGGGCGGGGTCAGCCCCAGCATTTT.

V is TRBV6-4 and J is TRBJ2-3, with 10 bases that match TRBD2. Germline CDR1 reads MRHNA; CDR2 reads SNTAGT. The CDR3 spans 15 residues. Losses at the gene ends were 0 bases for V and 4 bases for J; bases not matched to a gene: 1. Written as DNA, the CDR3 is TGTGCCAGCAGTGACTCAGCGGGGGGGCCAGATACGCAGTATTTT. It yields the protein CASSDSAGGPDTQYF.

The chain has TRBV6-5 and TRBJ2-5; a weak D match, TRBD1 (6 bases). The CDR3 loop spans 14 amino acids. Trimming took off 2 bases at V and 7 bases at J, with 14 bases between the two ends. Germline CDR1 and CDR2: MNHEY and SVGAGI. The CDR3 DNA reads TGTGCCAGCAGTTACGGGGACATCCGAGGGACCCAGTACTTC. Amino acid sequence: CASSYGDIRGTQYF.

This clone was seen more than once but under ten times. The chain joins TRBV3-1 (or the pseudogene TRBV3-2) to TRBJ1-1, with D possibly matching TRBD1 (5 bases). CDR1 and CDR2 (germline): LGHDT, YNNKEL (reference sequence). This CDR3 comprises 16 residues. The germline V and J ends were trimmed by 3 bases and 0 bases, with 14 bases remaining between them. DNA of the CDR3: TGTGCCAGCAGCCAGCTGCCGACAGCCATGAACACTGAAGCTTTCTTT. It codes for CASSQLPTAMNTEAFF.

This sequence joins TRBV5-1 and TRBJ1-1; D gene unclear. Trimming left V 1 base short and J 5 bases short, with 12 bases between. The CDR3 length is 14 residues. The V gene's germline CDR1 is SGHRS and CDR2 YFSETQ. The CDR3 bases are TGCGCCAGCAGCTTGCCCGGGGTATATACTGAAGCTTTCTTT. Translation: CASSLPGVYTEAFF.

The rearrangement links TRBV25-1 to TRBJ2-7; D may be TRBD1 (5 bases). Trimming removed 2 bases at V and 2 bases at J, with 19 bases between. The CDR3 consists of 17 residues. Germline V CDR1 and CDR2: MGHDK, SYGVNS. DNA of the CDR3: TGTGCCAGCAGTGAAGGAATTGCAGGGCAAGCCACCTACGAGCAGTACTTC. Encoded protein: CASSEGIAGQATYEQYF.

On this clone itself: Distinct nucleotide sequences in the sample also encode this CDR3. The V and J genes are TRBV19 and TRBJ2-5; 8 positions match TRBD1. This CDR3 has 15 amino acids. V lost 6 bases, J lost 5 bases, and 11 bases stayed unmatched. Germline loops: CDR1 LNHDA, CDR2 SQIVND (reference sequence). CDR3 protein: CASSPGTGWGETQYF. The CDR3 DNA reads TGTGCCAGTAGCCCGGGGACAGGTTGGGGGGAGACCCAGTACTTC.

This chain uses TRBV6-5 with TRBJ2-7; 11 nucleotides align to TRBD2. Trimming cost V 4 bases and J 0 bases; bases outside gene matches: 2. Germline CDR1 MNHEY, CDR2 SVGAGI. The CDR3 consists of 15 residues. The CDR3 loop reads CASSSTSGSSYEQYF. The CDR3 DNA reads TGTGCCAGCAGTTCTACTAGCGGGAGCTCCTACGAGCAGTACTTC.

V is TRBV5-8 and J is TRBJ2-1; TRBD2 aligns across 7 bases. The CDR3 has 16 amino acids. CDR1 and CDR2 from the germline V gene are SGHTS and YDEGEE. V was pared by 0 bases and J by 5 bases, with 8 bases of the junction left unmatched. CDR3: CASSLEGLAANNEQFF. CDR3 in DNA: TGTGCCAGCAGCTTGGAGGGGCTAGCGGCCAACAATGAGCAGTTCTTC.

CDR3 sequence reads: CASSEPIGQSYQETQYF. The CDR3 bases are TGTGCCAGCAGTGAGCCCATTGGGCAGTCCTACCAAGAGACCCAGTACTTC. The genes are TRBV6-1 and TRBJ2-5; no clear D. The CDR3 has 17 residues. V was shortened by 3 bases and J by 0 bases, with 17 bases between the two germline ends. Germline values: CDR1 MNHNS, CDR2 SASEGT.

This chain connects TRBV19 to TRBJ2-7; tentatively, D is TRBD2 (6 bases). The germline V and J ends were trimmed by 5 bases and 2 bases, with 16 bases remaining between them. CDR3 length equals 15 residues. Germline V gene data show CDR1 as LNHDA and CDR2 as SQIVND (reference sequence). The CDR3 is CASSWRVGLTYEQYF. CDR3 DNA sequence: TGTGCCAGTAGTTGGAGGGTAGGCCTTACCTACGAGCAGTACTTC.

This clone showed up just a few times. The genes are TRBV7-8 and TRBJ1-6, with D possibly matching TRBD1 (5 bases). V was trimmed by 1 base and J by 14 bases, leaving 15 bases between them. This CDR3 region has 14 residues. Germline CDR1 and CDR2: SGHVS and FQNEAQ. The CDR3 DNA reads TGTGCCAGCAGCTTAGGCCAGCGGTCAGGGTCCCTCCACTTT. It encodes CASSLGQRSGSLHF.

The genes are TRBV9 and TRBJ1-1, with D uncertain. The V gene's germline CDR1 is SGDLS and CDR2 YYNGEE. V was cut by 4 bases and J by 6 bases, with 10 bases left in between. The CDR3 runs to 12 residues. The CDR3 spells CASSPSGPEAFF. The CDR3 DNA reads TGTGCCAGCAGCCCATCGGGTCCTGAAGCTTTCTTT.

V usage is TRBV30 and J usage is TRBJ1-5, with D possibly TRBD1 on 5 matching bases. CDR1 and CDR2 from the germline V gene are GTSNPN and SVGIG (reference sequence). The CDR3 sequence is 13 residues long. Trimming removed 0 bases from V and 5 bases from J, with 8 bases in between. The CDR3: CAWSVGGDQPQHF. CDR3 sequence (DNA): TGTGCCTGGAGTGTGGGGGGGGATCAGCCCCAGCATTTT.

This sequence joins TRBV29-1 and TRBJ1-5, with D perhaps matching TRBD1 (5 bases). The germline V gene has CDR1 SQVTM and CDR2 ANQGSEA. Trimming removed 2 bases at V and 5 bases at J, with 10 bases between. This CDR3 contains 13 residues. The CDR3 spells CSVELSGDQPQHF. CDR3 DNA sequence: TGCAGCGTTGAATTATCGGGGGATCAGCCCCAGCATTTT.

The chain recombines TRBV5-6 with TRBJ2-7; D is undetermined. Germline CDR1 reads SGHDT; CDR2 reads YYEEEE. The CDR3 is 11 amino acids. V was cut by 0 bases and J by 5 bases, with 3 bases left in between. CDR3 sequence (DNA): TGTGCCAGCAGCTTGGCCGACGAGCAGTACTTC. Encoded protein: CASSLADEQYF.

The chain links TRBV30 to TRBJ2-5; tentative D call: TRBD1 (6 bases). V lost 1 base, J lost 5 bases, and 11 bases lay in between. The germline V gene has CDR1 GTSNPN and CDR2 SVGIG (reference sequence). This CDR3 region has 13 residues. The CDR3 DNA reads TGTGCCTGGAGTGGAACCCAGGGGGAGACCCAGTACTTC. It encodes CAWSGTQGETQYF.

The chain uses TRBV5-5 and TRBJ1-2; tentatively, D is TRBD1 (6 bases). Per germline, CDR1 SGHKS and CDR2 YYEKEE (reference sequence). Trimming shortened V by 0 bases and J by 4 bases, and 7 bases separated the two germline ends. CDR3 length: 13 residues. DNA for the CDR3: TGTGCCAGCAGCTTGGTAGGGGGCTATGGCTACACCTTC. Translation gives CASSLVGGYGYTF.